Listed below are T cell receptor beta chains from one sample, sequenced in a study of T cells in Graves' hyperthyroidism and ophthalmopathy. TCRdb fed the multiplex PCR reads into MiXCR, producing one record per CDR3 protein. The table shows about 690,000 distinct CDR3 sequences, with roughly 17% occurring only once. Sequencing was carried out using blood. Receptor source: a man aged 45 to 65 with Graves' hyperthyroidism. Both conserved end residues are part of each CDR3. The D gene is left open where the match is weak. The listing skips clone size in some rows; elsewhere it reads once, few, many or a size class.

j_call v_call d_call clone_size cdr3_aa cdr3_nt
TRBJ1-2 TRBV3-1 - - CASSQGVGVNGYTF TGTGCCAGCAGCCAAGGGGTGGGGGTAAATGGCTACACCTTC
TRBJ2-7 TRBV2 - - CASRTGRRGYEQYF TGTGCCAGCAGAACCGGACGACGAGGCTACGAGCAGTACTTC
TRBJ2-3 TRBV12-3/TRBV12-4 - many CASLVYSSTDTQYF TGTGCCAGCCTCGTCTACTCTAGCACAGATACGCAGTATTTT
TRBJ2-1 TRBV7-6 - many CASSLGGFLSYNEQFF TGTGCCAGCAGCTTAGGAGGCTTTCTCTCCTACAATGAGCAGTTCTTC
TRBJ1-2 TRBV12-3/TRBV12-4 TRBD1 many CASSLDRGPYGYTF TGTGCCAGCAGCCTAGACAGGGGGCCCTATGGCTACACCTTC
TRBJ1-4 TRBV5-4 TRBD1 few CASSSTGDNEKLFF TGTGCCAGCAGCTCGACAGGGGATAATGAAAAACTGTTTTTT
TRBJ1-4 TRBV28 - - CASSLPLGAEKLFF TGTGCCAGCAGTCTCCCCCTTGGGGCCGAAAAACTGTTTTTT
TRBJ1-2 TRBV28 TRBD1 - CASSNYLSTGNLVAF TGTGCCAGCAGCAATTACCTCTCGACAGGGAATCTTGTCGCCTTC
TRBJ2-7 TRBV12-3/TRBV12-4 - many CASSPRQSYEQYF TGTGCCAGCAGTCCTAGACAGAGCTACGAGCAGTACTTC
TRBJ1-4 TRBV12-3/TRBV12-4 - many CASSWTARVNEKLFF TGTGCCAGCAGTTGGACAGCTCGCGTTAATGAAAAACTGTTTTTT
TRBJ1-5 TRBV6-1 TRBD1 many CASSAQGAYQPQHF TGTGCCAGCAGTGCACAGGGGGCCTATCAGCCCCAGCATTTT
TRBJ2-7 TRBV6-2/TRBV6-3 - many CASSPSQEAYEQYF TGTGCCAGCAGTCCCAGCCAGGAGGCCTACGAGCAGTACTTC
TRBJ1-5 TRBV5-5 TRBD1 - CASTPGQGVRSNQPQHF TGTGCCAGCACCCCGGGACAGGGGGTTAGGAGCAATCAGCCCCAGCATTTT
TRBJ2-2 TRBV2 TRBD2 many CASIGLAANTGELFF TGTGCCAGCATAGGACTAGCGGCAAACACCGGGGAGCTGTTTTTT
TRBJ1-6 TRBV2 TRBD1 many CASSVQGVDNSPLHF TGTGCCAGCAGTGTCCAGGGGGTGGATAATTCACCCCTCCACTTT
TRBJ2-1 TRBV30 - few CAWSDRVNEQFF TGTGCCTGGAGTGACAGGGTCAATGAGCAGTTCTTC
TRBJ1-1 TRBV6-1 - - CASIHSRGMNTEAFF TGTGCCAGCATTCACTCCCGGGGTATGAACACTGAAGCTTTCTTT
TRBJ2-2 TRBV29-1 TRBD1 - CSVEDPDRGFYTGELFF TGCAGCGTTGAAGATCCAGACAGGGGGTTCTACACCGGGGAGCTGTTTTTT
TRBJ2-1 TRBV5-1 - few CASSLAGGTITDEQFF TGCGCCAGCAGCTTGGCAGGGGGGACTATCACCGATGAGCAGTTCTTC
TRBJ1-1 TRBV14 - - CASSRPGAPDTEAFF TGTGCCAGCAGCCGACCCGGGGCCCCCGACACTGAAGCTTTCTTT
TRBJ1-4 TRBV30 - - CAWSVHEKLFF TGTGCCTGGAGTGTCCATGAAAAACTGTTTTTT
TRBJ2-2 TRBV12-3/TRBV12-4 TRBD2 many CASSLTGGVTGELFF TGTGCCAGCAGTTTAACGGGAGGGGTCACCGGGGAGCTGTTTTTT